The clone carrying this TCR beta chain came up a few times. This sample is drawn from a study of blood T cells in healthy people across ages. The CDR3 contains 14 residues. Trimming at V came to 6 bases and at J to 4 bases, leaving 6 bases not matched to a gene. Next came a second PCR, run for about 7 to 12 cycles, which used a sample-barcoded 5' primer along with a J-beta primer mix. TCRdb processed the 5' RACE reads anew with MiXCR; each CDR3 protein has one entry. The table shows approximately 1.5 million distinct CDR3 sequences, with roughly a third occurring only once. The chain uses TRBV12-3 or TRBV12-4 and TRBJ1-2; TRBD1 matches 9 bases. This clonotype was sampled from a woman in her thirties in good health. The specimen sequenced was blood. The DNA for the CDR3 is TGTGCCAGCAGGCCGGGACAGGGCATCTATGGCTACACCTTC. Its protein is CASRPGQGIYGYTF.